What follows are 9 T cell receptor beta chains derived from one specimen sequenced in a study of vaccination effects on CD4 cells after COVID-19. CD4+ T cells specific for antigen were expanded with viral peptide pools by the ViraFEST assay before sequencing. After less than twelve days in culture, the CD4+ T cells were isolated. Everyone in the study got two shots of either the BNT162b2 or mRNA-1273 vaccine. No antigens are known for them. The table came from immunoSEQ multiplex PCR; TCRdb's copy has only in-frame clones and leaves some out. Of tens of thousands of clones in the sample, around 70% were seen once. The starting material was CD4+ T cells from PBMCs cultured with SARS-CoV-2 spike peptides, obtained after COVID-19 vaccination. The receptors here all came from a human donor who received a COVID-19 vaccine.

The V call is TRBV6-5, the J call TRBJ1-1, with D unclear. CDR1 is MNHEY and CDR2 is SVGAGI in the germline V gene. The CDR3 loop spans 13 amino acids. V lost 0 bases, J lost 11 bases, and 13 bases lay in between. As DNA, the CDR3 is TGTGCCAGCAGTTACTCCTACACCGAGGAGGCTTTCTTT. Translating it yields CASSYSYTEEAFF.

CDR3 bases: TGTGCCAGCAGCCCGGGGACAGGGGGTAGCGAAAAACTGTTTTTT. It specifies CASSPGTGGSEKLFF. The chain combines TRBV3-1 (or the pseudogene TRBV3-2) with TRBJ1-4, with 11 bases that match TRBD1. The CDR3 loop spans 15 amino acids. The J segment lost 8 bases and the V segment lost 4 bases, leaving 6 bases of the junction unmatched. Per the germline V gene, CDR1 is LGHDT and CDR2 is YNNKEL (reference sequence).

CDR3 residues: CASSYLQGRSNYGYTF. The CDR3 coding sequence is TGTGCCAGCAGTTACTTGCAGGGCCGGTCGAACTATGGCTACACCTTC. V is TRBV6-5 and J is TRBJ1-2, with a tentative D call TRBD1 (5 bases). V lost 1 base and J 2 bases, leaving 14 bases between the germline ends. Germline V gives CDR1 MNHEY, CDR2 SVGAGI. This CDR3 is 16 amino acids long.

On this clone itself: A far bigger clonotype differs at one base, so this is likely a read error. The same CDR3 can be traced to other DNA sequences in this sample. This chain connects TRBV7-9 to TRBJ2-7; D ambiguous. CDR3 length: 11 amino acids. V was pared by 5 bases and J by 0 bases, with 2 bases between. Germline V gene sequence: CDR1 SEHNR, CDR2 FQNEAQ (reference sequence). CDR3 sequence: CASSLSYEQYF. CDR3 nucleotides: TGTGCCAGCAGCCTCTCCTACGAGCAGTACTTC. The full variable domain, completed using reference TRBV7-9 and TRBJ2-7, is DTGVSQNPRHKITKRGQNVTFRCDPISEHNRLYWYRQTLGQGPEFLTYFQNEAQLEKSRLLSDRFSAERPKGSFSTLEIQRTEQGDSAMYLCASSLSYEQYFGPGTRLTVT.

V usage is TRBV28 and J usage is TRBJ1-1; tentative D call: TRBD1 (5 bases). CDR3 size: 14 residues. Looked up from germline, CDR1 is MDHEN and CDR2 is SYDVKM. The V end was cut by 3 bases, the J end by 5 bases, with 13 bases between. CDR3 in DNA: TGTGCCAGCAGTTTTAGGTGGGGGATGACTGAAGCTTTCTTT. This translates into CASSFRWGMTEAFF.

The chain recombines TRBV9 with TRBJ1-5, with a weak D call TRBD1 (5 bases). V lost 0 bases, J lost 8 bases, and 15 bases lay in between. Germline values: CDR1 SGDLS, CDR2 YYNGEE. This CDR3 comprises 15 residues. The CDR3 DNA follows: TGTGCCAGCAGCGTAGATGGGGGGGGTCGGGAGCCCCAGCATTTT. Its translation is CASSVDGGGREPQHF.

To note about this clone: Other DNA sequences from this sample encode an identical CDR3 as well. The chain couples TRBV18 to TRBJ2-5, with 11 bases that match TRBD2. From germline, CDR1 is KGHSH and CDR2 LQKENI. The V gene end was trimmed by 0 bases and the J gene end by 3 bases; junction bases not matched to a gene: 0. The CDR3 contains 15 residues. The CDR3 nucleotides read TGTGCCAGCTCACCACCGGGACTAGCGGAAGAGACCCAGTACTTC. It translates to CASSPPGLAEETQYF.

The chain employs TRBV6-5 and TRBJ1-5; D gene uncertain. The CDR3 totals 15 residues. V was clipped by 6 bases and J by 6 bases, with 18 bases between them. Germline V gene lookup returns CDR1 MNHEY and CDR2 SVGAGI. The CDR3 bases are TGTGCCAGCAGCCCCGACGATGCTGGGAGTCAGCCCCAGCATTTT. This sequence encodes CASSPDDAGSQPQHF.

CDR3 nucleotides: TGTGCCAGCAGCACCGGGACTAGCGGGGGGGGGACCCAGTACTTC. It is translated as CASSTGTSGGGTQYF. The chain has TRBV7-7 and TRBJ2-5, with TRBD2 matching over 16 bases. With 5 bases clipped from V and 7 bases from J, the junction kept 4 bases outside the gene matches. This CDR3 has 15 residues. Germline CDR1 is SSHAT and CDR2 is FNYEAQ (reference sequence).